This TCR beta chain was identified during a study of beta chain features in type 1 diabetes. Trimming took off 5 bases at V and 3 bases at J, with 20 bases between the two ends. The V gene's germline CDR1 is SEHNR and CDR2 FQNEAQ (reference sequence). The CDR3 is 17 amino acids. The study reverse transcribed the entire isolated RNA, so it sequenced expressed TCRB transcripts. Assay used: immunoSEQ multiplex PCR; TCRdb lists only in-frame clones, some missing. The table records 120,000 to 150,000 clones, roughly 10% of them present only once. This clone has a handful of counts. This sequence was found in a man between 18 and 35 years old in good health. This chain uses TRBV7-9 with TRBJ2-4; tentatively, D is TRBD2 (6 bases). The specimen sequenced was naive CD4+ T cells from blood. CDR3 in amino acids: CASSPDAGRRGKNIQYF. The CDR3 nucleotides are TGTGCCAGCAGCCCCGACGCGGGGCGTCGGGGCAAAAACATTCAGTACTTC.